These 29 T cell receptor beta chains share one sample of origin, sequenced in a study of vaccination and CD4 T cells after COVID-19. No antigen is known for these receptors. Cultured CD4+ T-cell DNA underwent Oncomine TCR Beta short-read sequencing. TCRdb independently ran MiXCR on the PCR reads; one entry per CDR3 protein. The data contain more than 6,000 distinct CDR3 sequences, 47% of them singletons. Treatment meaning: roughly 10-day PBMC culture with coronavirus spike peptide pools or control peptides (ViraFEST assay). Investigators obtained the unexposed donor's CD4+ T cells before the COVID-19 pandemic (2011-2018). The sample consisted of CD4+ T cells from blood, cultured in vitro. These receptors were collected from a human donor in good health.

The chain employs TRBV12-3 or TRBV12-4 and TRBJ2-7; 14 bases line up with TRBD2. CDR3 length: 18 residues. After removal of 3 bases from V and 0 bases from J, the junction contained 7 bases not matched to a gene. CDR3 coding DNA: TGTGCCAGCAGTTTGGCCGGGACTAGCGGGAGCTACTCCTACGAGCAGTACTTC. Translating it yields CASSLAGTSGSYSYEQYF.

The chain couples TRBV10-3 to TRBJ1-2; D gene ambiguous. The V gene's germline CDR1 is ENHRY and CDR2 SYGVKD. Trimming removed 7 bases from V and 2 bases from J, with 11 bases in between. This CDR3 is 13 amino acids long. The CDR3 spells CAIKGAQNYGYTF. The CDR3 nucleotides read TGTGCCATCAAAGGCGCACAGAACTATGGCTACACCTTC.

V usage is TRBV6-1 and J usage is TRBJ1-5, with D unclear. The CDR3 has 14 amino acids. Per the germline V gene, CDR1 is MNHNS and CDR2 is SASEGT. The V gene lost 6 bases and the J gene lost 4 bases, with 13 bases spanning the gap. The CDR3 loop reads CASRSYVNNQPQHF. The CDR3 DNA is TGTGCCAGCAGGTCCTACGTCAATAATCAGCCCCAGCATTTT.

The CDR3 nucleotides read TGTGCCAGCAGTTACTCCCGGACAGGGGGGGGTTATGGCTACACCTTC. Translation gives CASSYSRTGGGYGYTF. The chain is built from TRBV6-5 and TRBJ1-2; 10 bases agree with TRBD1. V gave up 0 bases and J gave up 5 bases; unmatched junction bases: 6. The CDR3 spans 16 residues. The germline gives CDR1 MNHEY, CDR2 SVGAGI.

This clonotype was seen only a few times. V is TRBV28 and J is TRBJ1-6; 11 nucleotides line up with TRBD1. V was clipped by 8 bases and J by 9 bases; unmatched bases: 3. CDR3 length: 13 amino acids. The germline V gene encodes CDR1 MDHEN and CDR2 SYDVKM. CDR3 coding DNA: TGTGCCAGCCGGGACAGGGGGTTTTCACCCCTCCACTTT. Residues: CASRDRGFSPLHF. The variable domain in full, completed from reference TRBV28 and TRBJ1-6, reads DVKVTQSSRYLVKRTGEKVFLECVQDMDHENMFWYRQDPGLGLRLIYFSYDVKMKEKGDIPEGYSVSREKKERFSLILESASTNQTSMYLCASRDRGFSPLHFGNGTRLTVT.

The chain uses TRBV10-3 and TRBJ1-1, with 7 nucleotides matching TRBD1. Germline loops: CDR1 ENHRY, CDR2 SYGVKD. V was clipped by 6 bases and J by 6 bases; unmatched bases: 10. This CDR3 contains 14 residues. In DNA, the CDR3 is TGTGCCATCAGGACAGACAGGGCCTCTCCTGAAGCTTTCTTT. This gives the protein CAIRTDRASPEAFF.

The V gene is TRBV19, the J gene TRBJ2-4; 8 bases agree with TRBD2. The CDR3 has 15 residues. Trimming removed 6 bases from V and 3 bases from J; junction bases left unmatched: 7. Germline assignment: CDR1 LNHDA and CDR2 SQIVND (reference sequence). CDR3 sequence reads: CASRERGMSKNIQYF. In DNA, the CDR3 is TGTGCCAGTAGGGAGCGGGGGATGAGCAAAAACATTCAGTACTTC.

The chain carries TRBV7-8 and TRBJ2-2; a weak D match, TRBD2 (7 bases). Trimming shortened V by 5 bases and J by 2 bases, and 15 bases separated the two germline ends. Looked up from germline, CDR1 is SGHVS and CDR2 is FQNEAQ. The CDR3 contains 16 residues. The CDR3 loop is CASSRGSGTNTGELFF. CDR3 coding DNA: TGTGCCAGCAGCCGTGGAAGCGGGACAAACACCGGGGAGCTGTTTTTT.

The rearrangement joins TRBV28 to TRBJ2-1; 13 bases are shared with TRBD2. The germline V gene encodes CDR1 MDHEN and CDR2 SYDVKM. The V segment lost 7 bases and the J segment 7 bases; nucleotides outside the gene matches: 10. This CDR3 comprises 16 residues. As DNA, the CDR3 is TGTGCCAGCAATCCACTAGCGGGGGGGCCGGTGAATGAGCAGTTCTTC. Amino acid sequence: CASNPLAGGPVNEQFF. The entire variable domain, with the rest obtained from reference TRBV28 and TRBJ2-1, is as follows: DVKVTQSSRYLVKRTGEKVFLECVQDMDHENMFWYRQDPGLGLRLIYFSYDVKMKEKGDIPEGYSVSREKKERFSLILESASTNQTSMYLCASNPLAGGPVNEQFFGPGTRLTVL.

This clonotype has more than one count but fewer than ten. The V and J genes are TRBV6-1 and TRBJ1-1; a possible D gene is TRBD1 (6 bases). This CDR3 is 14 amino acids long. Trimming stripped 6 bases from V and 7 bases from J, with 18 bases between. CDR1 and CDR2 from the germline V gene are MNHNS and SASEGT. CDR3 sequence: CASSSPGGGGEAFF. DNA for the CDR3: TGTGCCAGCAGCTCTCCCGGGGGGGGCGGTGAAGCTTTCTTT.

The gene calls are TRBV11-2 and TRBJ2-5, with 7 bases matching TRBD1. The germline gives CDR1 SGHAT, CDR2 FQNNGV. The CDR3 has 14 residues. Trimming removed 3 bases from V and 4 bases from J; junction bases left unmatched: 5. The CDR3 spells CASSFRGTAETQYF. The CDR3 DNA follows: TGTGCCAGCAGCTTTCGAGGGACAGCAGAGACCCAGTACTTC.

The gene calls are TRBV7-9 and TRBJ2-7, with 8 nucleotides matching TRBD1. Trimming took 5 bases from V and 6 from J; bases not matched to a gene: 6. Germline CDR1 is SEHNR and CDR2 is FQNEAQ (reference sequence). This CDR3 is built from 13 residues. This CDR3 is CASSRGQGSEQYF. The CDR3 nucleotides are TGTGCCAGCAGCCGCGGACAGGGCTCCGAGCAGTACTTC.

The chain couples TRBV12-3 or TRBV12-4 to TRBJ1-1; D is possibly TRBD1 (5 bases). The germline V and J ends were trimmed by 6 bases and 4 bases, with 18 bases remaining between them. CDR3 length equals 15 residues. The CDR3 DNA reads as TGTGCCAGCAGGATATCGGCCAGGGAGGGCACTGAAGCTTTCTTT. Residues: CASRISAREGTEAFF.

The rearrangement uses TRBV19 and TRBJ1-5, with 10 bases matching TRBD1. CDR1 is LNHDA, CDR2 SQIVND, per germline (reference sequence). The CDR3 is made up of 19 amino acids. J was trimmed by 0 bases and V by 4 bases; bases with no gene match: 12. CDR3 bases: TGTGCCAGTAGTACCCGCCTGGGACAGGGGCTCCCTAGCAATCAGCCCCAGCATTTT. Translation gives CASSTRLGQGLPSNQPQHF.

The CDR3 protein is CASSLTGAFGGYTF. The CDR3 nucleotides read TGTGCCAGCAGTTTAACGGGGGCCTTTGGAGGCTACACCTTC. The V gene is TRBV12-3 or TRBV12-4, the J gene TRBJ1-2; possible D gene TRBD1, 6 bases. The CDR3 runs 14 residues. V was cut by 2 bases and J by 8 bases, with 15 bases left in between.

The chain recombines TRBV18 with TRBJ2-5; a weak D match, TRBD2 (6 bases). Germline CDR1 KGHSH, CDR2 LQKENI. V was clipped by 2 bases and J by 3 bases, with 10 bases between them. The CDR3 totals 14 residues. Here the CDR3 reads CASSPGGVKETQYF. In nucleotides, the CDR3 is TGTGCCAGCTCACCAGGCGGGGTAAAAGAGACCCAGTACTTC.

This chain links TRBV15 with TRBJ2-1; no firm D call. The ends were cut back, 6 bases at V and 8 bases at J, with 29 bases in the middle. The germline CDR1 and CDR2 sequences are LNHNV and YYDKDF (reference sequence). The CDR3 is 18 amino acids. This CDR3 is CATRQKIRAPGVLDEQFF. DNA for the CDR3: TGTGCCACCAGACAAAAGATCCGGGCCCCCGGCGTATTGGATGAGCAGTTCTTC.

There are a few counts of this clonotype. The chain combines TRBV27 with TRBJ1-3; D is perhaps TRBD1 (5 bases). The CDR3 consists of 17 residues. The V gene's germline CDR1 is MNHEY and CDR2 SMNVEV (reference sequence). V was pared by 4 bases and J by 0 bases, with 16 bases between. CDR3 nucleotides: TGTGCCAGCAGTTCCCGCATGCGGGGACGCTCTGGAAACACCATATATTTT. The encoded protein is CASSSRMRGRSGNTIYF.

Only one count was recorded for this clonotype. This sequence joins TRBV6-1 and TRBJ2-1; no firm D call. Trimming pared 3 bases from V and 8 bases from J, leaving 2 bases between. Germline-derived CDR1 and CDR2 are MNHNS and SASEGT. The CDR3 consists of 10 residues. The chain's CDR3 is CASSDYEQFF. CDR3 DNA: TGTGCCAGCAGTGATTATGAGCAGTTCTTC.

This clonotype was counted between two and nine times. The chain couples TRBV4-1 to TRBJ2-7; 7 nucleotides match TRBD1. Trimming removed 2 bases from V and 0 bases from J; junction bases left unmatched: 1. The CDR3 covers 14 residues. Germline V gene lookup returns CDR1 MGHRA and CDR2 YSYEKL. The CDR3 DNA follows: TGCGCCAGCAGCCAACAGGGGGACTCCTACGAGCAGTACTTC. Amino acids: CASSQQGDSYEQYF.

As regards this clonotype: A junction boundary mismatches the germline segment, possibly from a read error. The chain couples TRBV19 to TRBJ1-1, with TRBD1 matching 7 bases. Germline V gene lookup returns CDR1 LNHDA and CDR2 SQIVND (reference sequence). The CDR3 runs to 15 residues. CDR3 protein: CASSPTGTKDTGAFF. The CDR3 coding sequence is TGTGCCAGTAGTCCGACAGGGACGAAGGACACTGGAGCTTTCTTT.

This rearrangement joins TRBV28 to TRBJ1-2, with 7 bases lining up with TRBD1. J gave up 4 bases and V 6 bases, and 11 bases lay outside the gene matches. This CDR3 has 15 amino acids. Germline V gene lookup returns CDR1 MDHEN and CDR2 SYDVKM. The CDR3 sequence: CASRGTASTFYGYTF. DNA for the CDR3: TGTGCCAGCAGGGGGACAGCCTCAACCTTCTATGGCTACACCTTC.

The rearrangement joins TRBV6-1 to TRBJ2-3; no clear D gene. Germline V gives CDR1 MNHNS, CDR2 SASEGT. CDR3 length: 12 amino acids. The V and J ends lost 2 bases and 3 bases respectively, with 3 bases between them. CDR3 DNA sequence: TGTGCCAGCAGTGAATTAACAGATACGCAGTATTTT. The encoded protein is CASSELTDTQYF.

As DNA, the CDR3 is TGTGCCAGCAGTTCTGGCGGGATGACTAACTATGGCTACACCTTC. It is translated as CASSSGGMTNYGYTF. This sequence joins TRBV7-2 and TRBJ1-2; D gene uncertain. CDR3 length: 15 residues. Deletions cut 6 bases from V and 0 bases from J, with 14 bases between. Germline CDR1 and CDR2: SGHTA and FQGNSA. Variable domain in full (rest from reference TRBV7-2 and TRBJ1-2): GAGVSQSPSNKVTEKGKDVELRCDPISGHTALYWYRQSLGQGLEFLIYFQGNSAPDKSGLPSDRFSAERTGGSVSTLTIQRTQQEDSAVYLCASSSGGMTNYGYTFGSGTRLTVV.

This clonotype showed up just a few times. The chain joins TRBV27 to TRBJ1-6; no firm D call. The CDR3 covers 14 residues. V lost 6 bases and J 6 bases, leaving 12 bases between the germline ends. Germline CDR1 MNHEY, CDR2 SMNVEV (reference sequence). This CDR3 reads CASSPGSGNSPLHF. The CDR3 nucleotides are TGTGCCAGCAGCCCGGGGTCGGGTAATTCACCCCTCCACTTT.

This clonotype was seen more than once but under ten times. This sequence joins TRBV6-1 and TRBJ1-2; D gene unclear. Trimming removed 0 bases from V and 4 bases from J, with 15 bases in between. Germline V gives CDR1 MNHNS, CDR2 SASEGT. The CDR3 has 16 residues. For the CDR3, the DNA is TGTGCCAGCAGTGAAGCTCCGATTGACGGTCTCTATGGCTACACCTTC. Its protein product is CASSEAPIDGLYGYTF.

The chain's CDR3 is CASSRDSKDYGYTF. For the CDR3, the DNA is TGTGCCAGTTCCCGGGACAGCAAGGACTATGGCTACACCTTC. The chain combines TRBV19 with TRBJ1-2; 7 nucleotides agree with TRBD1. This CDR3 region has 14 residues. CDR1 and CDR2 from the germline V gene are LNHDA and SQIVND (reference sequence). The junction had 9 bases not matched to a gene; V was cut back by 8 bases and J by 3 bases.

This chain uses TRBV20-1 with TRBJ1-3; D gene unclear. The V and J ends lost 3 bases and 0 bases respectively, with 12 bases between them. The germline V gene has CDR1 DFQATT and CDR2 SNEGSKA (reference sequence). This CDR3 comprises 15 residues. For the CDR3, the DNA is TGCAGTGCTAGTCCCGGGCGTGCCTCTGGAAACACCATATATTTT. Protein: CSASPGRASGNTIYF.

Only a few counts were recorded for this clonotype. This chain uses TRBV7-2 with TRBJ1-5; D is undetermined. Trimming pared 0 bases from V and 3 bases from J, leaving 6 bases between. This CDR3 spans 14 amino acids. In germline, CDR1 is SGHTA, CDR2 FQGNSA. CDR3 loop: CASSLAGFNQPQHF. DNA for the CDR3: TGTGCCAGCAGCTTAGCAGGGTTCAATCAGCCCCAGCATTTT.